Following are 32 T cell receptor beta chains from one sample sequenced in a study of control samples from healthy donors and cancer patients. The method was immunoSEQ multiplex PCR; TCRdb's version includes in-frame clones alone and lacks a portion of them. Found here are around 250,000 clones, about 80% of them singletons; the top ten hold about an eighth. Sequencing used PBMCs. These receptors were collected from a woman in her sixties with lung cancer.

CDR3 bases: TGTGCCAGCAGCTTGTTAGGGACTAGCGGGGATGAGCAGTTCTTC. Its translation is CASSLLGTSGDEQFF. The chain has TRBV5-6 and TRBJ2-1; 13 bases agree with TRBD2. Germline assignment: CDR1 SGHDT and CDR2 YYEEEE. The V segment lost 1 base and the J segment 8 bases; nucleotides outside the gene matches: 3. The CDR3 is made up of 15 amino acids.

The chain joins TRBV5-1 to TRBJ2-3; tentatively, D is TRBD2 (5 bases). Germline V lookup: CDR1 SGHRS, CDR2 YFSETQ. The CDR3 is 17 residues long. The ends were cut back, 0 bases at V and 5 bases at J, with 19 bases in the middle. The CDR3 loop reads CASSLGLAEGRIDTQYF. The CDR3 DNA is TGCGCCAGCAGCTTGGGGCTAGCAGAAGGAAGGATAGATACGCAGTATTTT. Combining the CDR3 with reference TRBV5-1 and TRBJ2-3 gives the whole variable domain KAGVTQTPRYLIKTRGQQVTLSCSPISGHRSVSWYQQTPGQGLQFLFEYFSETQRNKGNFPGRFSGRQFSNSRSEMNVSTLELGDSALYLCASSLGLAEGRIDTQYFGPGTRLTVL.

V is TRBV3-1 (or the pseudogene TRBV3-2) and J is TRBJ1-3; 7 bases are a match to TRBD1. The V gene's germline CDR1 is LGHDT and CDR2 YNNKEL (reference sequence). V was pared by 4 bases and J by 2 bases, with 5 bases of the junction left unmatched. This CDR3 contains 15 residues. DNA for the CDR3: TGTGCCAGCAGCCCAGGGGACAGTGCTGGAAACACCATATATTTT. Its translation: CASSPGDSAGNTIYF.

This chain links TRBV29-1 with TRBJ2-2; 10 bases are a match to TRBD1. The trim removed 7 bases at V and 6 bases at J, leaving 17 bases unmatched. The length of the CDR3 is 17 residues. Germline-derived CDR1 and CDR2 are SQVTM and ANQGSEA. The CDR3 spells CSAAGIGTGVLAGELFF. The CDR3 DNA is TGCAGCGCGGCGGGGATTGGGACAGGGGTGCTGGCCGGGGAGCTGTTTTTT.

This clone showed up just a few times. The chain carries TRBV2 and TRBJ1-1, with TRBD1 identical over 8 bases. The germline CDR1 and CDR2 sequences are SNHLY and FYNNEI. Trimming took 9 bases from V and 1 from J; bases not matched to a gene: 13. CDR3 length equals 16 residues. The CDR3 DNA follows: TGTGCCAGAGGGAGAGGCGGGACAGGTTCGAACACTGAAGCTTTCTTT. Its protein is CARGRGGTGSNTEAFF.

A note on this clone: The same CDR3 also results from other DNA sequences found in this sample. The CDR3 protein is CASSPDGTYEQYF. The CDR3 DNA follows: TGCGCCAGCAGCCCAGACGGGACCTACGAGCAGTACTTC. V is TRBV5-1 and J is TRBJ2-7; maybe TRBD2 (5 bases). Germline assignment: CDR1 SGHRS and CDR2 YFSETQ. Trimming took off 4 bases at V and 2 bases at J, with 10 bases between the two ends. There are 13 residues in the CDR3.

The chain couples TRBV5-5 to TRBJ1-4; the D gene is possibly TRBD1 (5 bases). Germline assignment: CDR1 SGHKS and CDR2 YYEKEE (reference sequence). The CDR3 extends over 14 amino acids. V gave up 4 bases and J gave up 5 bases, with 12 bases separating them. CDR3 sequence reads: CASSAGRQNEKLFF. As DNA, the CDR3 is TGTGCCAGCAGCGCGGGACGACAGAATGAAAAACTGTTTTTT.

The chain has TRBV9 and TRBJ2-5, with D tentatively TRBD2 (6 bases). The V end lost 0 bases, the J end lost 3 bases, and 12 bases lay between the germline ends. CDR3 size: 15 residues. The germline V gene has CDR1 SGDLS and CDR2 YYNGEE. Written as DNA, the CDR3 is TGTGCCAGCAGCGTAGTAGGCAGGGAGGAAGAGACCCAGTACTTC. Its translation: CASSVVGREEETQYF.

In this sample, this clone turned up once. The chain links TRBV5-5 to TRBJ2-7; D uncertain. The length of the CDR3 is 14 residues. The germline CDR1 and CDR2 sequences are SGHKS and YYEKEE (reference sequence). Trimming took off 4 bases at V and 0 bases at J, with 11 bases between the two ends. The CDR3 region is CASSPRTASYEQYF. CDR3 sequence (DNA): TGTGCCAGCAGCCCGCGTACAGCCTCCTACGAGCAGTACTTC. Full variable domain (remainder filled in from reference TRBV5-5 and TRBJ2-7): DAGVTQSPTHLIKTRGQQVTLRCSPISGHKSVSWYQQVLGQGPQFIFQYYEKEERGRGNFPDRFSARQFPNYSSELNVNALLLGDSALYLCASSPRTASYEQYFGPGTRLTVT.

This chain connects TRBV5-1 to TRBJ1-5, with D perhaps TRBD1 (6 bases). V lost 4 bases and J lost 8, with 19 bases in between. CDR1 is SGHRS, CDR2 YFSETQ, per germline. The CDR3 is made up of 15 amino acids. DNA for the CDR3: TGCGCCAGCAGCCCCAACGGACAGTTAGCGGAGCCCCAGCATTTT. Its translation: CASSPNGQLAEPQHF.

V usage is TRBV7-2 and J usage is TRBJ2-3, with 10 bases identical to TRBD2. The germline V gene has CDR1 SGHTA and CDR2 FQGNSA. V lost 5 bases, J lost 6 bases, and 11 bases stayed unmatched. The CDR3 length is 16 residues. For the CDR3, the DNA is TGTGCCAGCAGCAAGTCAGCGGGAGGGGGGTTTGATACGCAGTATTTT. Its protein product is CASSKSAGGGFDTQYF.

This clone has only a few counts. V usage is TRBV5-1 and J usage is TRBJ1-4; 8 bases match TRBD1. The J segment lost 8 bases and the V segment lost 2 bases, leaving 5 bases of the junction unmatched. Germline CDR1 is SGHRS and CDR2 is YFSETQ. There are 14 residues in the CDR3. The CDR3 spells CASSFGQGAEKLFF. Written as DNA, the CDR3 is TGCGCCAGCAGCTTTGGGCAGGGGGCGGAAAAACTGTTTTTT.

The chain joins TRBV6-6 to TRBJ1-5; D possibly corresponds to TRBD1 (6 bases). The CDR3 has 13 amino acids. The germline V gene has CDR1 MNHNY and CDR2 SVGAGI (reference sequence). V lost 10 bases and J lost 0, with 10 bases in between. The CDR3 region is CATGEYSNQPQHF. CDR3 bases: TGTGCCACAGGGGAGTATAGCAATCAGCCCCAGCATTTT.

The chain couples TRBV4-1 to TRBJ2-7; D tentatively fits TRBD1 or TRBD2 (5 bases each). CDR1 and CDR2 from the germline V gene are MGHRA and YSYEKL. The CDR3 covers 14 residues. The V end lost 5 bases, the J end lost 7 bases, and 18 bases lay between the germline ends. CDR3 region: CASSSTEGVLEQYF. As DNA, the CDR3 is TGCGCCAGCAGCTCGACAGAGGGCGTTTTGGAGCAGTACTTC.

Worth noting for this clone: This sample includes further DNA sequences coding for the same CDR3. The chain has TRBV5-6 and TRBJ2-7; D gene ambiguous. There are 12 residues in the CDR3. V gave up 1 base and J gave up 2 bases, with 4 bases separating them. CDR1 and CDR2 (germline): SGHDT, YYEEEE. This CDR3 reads CASSLRAYEQYF. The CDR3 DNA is TGTGCCAGCAGCTTGAGGGCCTACGAGCAGTACTTC.

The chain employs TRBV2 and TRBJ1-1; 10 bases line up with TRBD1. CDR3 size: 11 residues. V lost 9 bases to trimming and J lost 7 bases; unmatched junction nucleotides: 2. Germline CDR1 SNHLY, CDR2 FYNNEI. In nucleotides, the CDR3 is TGTGCCAGGGGACAGGGGATTGAAGCTTTCTTT. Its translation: CARGQGIEAFF.

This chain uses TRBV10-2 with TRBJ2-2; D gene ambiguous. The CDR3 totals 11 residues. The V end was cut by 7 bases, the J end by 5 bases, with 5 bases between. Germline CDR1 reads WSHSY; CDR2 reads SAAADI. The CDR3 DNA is TGCGCCAGCATAGGGACCGGGGAGCTGTTTTTT. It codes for CASIGTGELFF.

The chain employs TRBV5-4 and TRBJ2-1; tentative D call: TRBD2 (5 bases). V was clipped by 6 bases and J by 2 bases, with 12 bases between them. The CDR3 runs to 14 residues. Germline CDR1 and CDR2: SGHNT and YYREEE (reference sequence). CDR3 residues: CASTPSGPYNEQFF. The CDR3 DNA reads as TGTGCCAGCACCCCCAGCGGACCCTACAATGAGCAGTTCTTC.

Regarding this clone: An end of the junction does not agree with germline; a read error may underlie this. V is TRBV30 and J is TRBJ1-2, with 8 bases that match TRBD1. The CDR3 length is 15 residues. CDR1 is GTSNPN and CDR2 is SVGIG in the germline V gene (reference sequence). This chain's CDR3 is CAWRSGRQGRYGYTF. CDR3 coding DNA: TGTGCGTGGAGATCCGGGCGACAGGGGCGCTATGGCTACACCTTC.

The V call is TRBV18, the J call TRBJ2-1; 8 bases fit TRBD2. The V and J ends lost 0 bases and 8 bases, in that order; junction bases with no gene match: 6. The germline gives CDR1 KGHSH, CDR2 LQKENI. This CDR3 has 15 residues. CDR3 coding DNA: TGTGCCAGCTCACCACCGCCGGGGGGGGGTTATGAGCAGTTCTTC. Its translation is CASSPPPGGGYEQFF.

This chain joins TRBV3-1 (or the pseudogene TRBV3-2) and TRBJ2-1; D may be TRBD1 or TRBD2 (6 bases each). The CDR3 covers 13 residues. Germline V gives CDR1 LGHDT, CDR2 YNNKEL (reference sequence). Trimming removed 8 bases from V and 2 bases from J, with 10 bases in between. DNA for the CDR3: TGTGCCAGCGGGGGGCCTACCTACAATGAGCAGTTCTTC. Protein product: CASGGPTYNEQFF.

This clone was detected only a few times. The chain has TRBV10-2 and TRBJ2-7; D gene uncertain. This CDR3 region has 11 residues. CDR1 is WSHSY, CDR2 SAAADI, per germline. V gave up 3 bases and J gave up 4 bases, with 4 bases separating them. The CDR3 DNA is TGCGCCAGCAGTGAAGGGTACGAGCAGTACTTC. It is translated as CASSEGYEQYF.

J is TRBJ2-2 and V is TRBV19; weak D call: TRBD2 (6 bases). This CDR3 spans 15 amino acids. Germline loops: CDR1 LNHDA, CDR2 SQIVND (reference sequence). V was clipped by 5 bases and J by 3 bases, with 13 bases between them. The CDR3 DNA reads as TGTGCCAGTAGTCCCCAGGGACTGGACACCGGGGAGCTGTTTTTT. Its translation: CASSPQGLDTGELFF.

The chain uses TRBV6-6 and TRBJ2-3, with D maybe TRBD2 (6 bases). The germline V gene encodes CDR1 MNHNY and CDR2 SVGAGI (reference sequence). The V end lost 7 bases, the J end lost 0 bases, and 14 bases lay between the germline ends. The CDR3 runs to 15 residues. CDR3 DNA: TGTGCCAGCACCAATCCCGGGACTAGCACAGATACGCAGTATTTT. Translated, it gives CASTNPGTSTDTQYF.

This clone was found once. Here the CDR3 reads CASSHLPGRGGTEAFF. CDR3 coding DNA: TGCGCCAGCAGCCATTTACCGGGCCGGGGGGGCACTGAAGCTTTCTTT. The rearrangement links TRBV4-1 to TRBJ1-1, with a possible D match to TRBD1 (5 bases). Trimming took 3 bases from V and 4 from J, leaving 18 bases between them. Germline V lookup: CDR1 MGHRA, CDR2 YSYEKL. The CDR3 has 16 amino acids.

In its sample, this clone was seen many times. The CDR3 DNA sequence: TGTGCCAGCAGCCGGACGGGGGCCTACGAGCAGTACTTC. Protein sequence: CASSRTGAYEQYF. The J gene is TRBJ2-7, the V gene TRBV5-8; possible D gene TRBD2, 6 bases. Germline CDR1 is SGHTS and CDR2 is YDEGEE. V lost 4 bases and J 2 bases, leaving 10 bases between the germline ends. CDR3 length: 13 residues.

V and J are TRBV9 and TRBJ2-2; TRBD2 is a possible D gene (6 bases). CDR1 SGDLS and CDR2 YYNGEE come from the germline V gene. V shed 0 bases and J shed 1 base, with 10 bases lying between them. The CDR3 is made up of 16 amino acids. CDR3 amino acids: CASSVGNSGNTGELFF. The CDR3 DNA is TGTGCCAGCAGCGTAGGTAATAGCGGGAACACCGGGGAGCTGTTTTTT.

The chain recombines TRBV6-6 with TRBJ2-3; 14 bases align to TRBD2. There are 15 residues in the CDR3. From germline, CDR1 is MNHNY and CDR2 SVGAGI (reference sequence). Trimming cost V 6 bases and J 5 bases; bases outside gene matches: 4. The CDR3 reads CASRTSGGAKDTQYF. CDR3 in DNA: TGTGCCAGCAGGACTAGCGGGGGGGCAAAAGATACGCAGTATTTT.

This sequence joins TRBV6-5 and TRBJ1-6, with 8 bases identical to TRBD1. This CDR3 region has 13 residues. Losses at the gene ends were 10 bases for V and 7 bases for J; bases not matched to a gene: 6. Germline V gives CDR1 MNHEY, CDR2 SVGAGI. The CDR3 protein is CATRGTGNSPLHF. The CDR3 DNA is TGTGCCACCCGAGGGACAGGAAATTCACCCCTCCACTTT.

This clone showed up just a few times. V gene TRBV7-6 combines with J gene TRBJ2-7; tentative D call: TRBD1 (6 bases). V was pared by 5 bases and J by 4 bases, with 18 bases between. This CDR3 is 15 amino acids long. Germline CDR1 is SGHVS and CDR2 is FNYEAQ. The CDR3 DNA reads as TGTGCCAGCAGCCGGACAGAGCTCGGGATATACGAGCAGTACTTC. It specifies CASSRTELGIYEQYF.

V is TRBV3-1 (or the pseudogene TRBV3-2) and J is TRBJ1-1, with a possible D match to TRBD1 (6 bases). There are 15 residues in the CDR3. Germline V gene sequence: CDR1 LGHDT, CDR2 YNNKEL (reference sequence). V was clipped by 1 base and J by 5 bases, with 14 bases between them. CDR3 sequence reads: CASSQVKGGVTEAFF. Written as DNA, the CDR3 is TGTGCCAGCAGCCAAGTCAAGGGGGGGGTGACTGAAGCTTTCTTT.

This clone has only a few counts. The CDR3 DNA reads TGTGCCAGCAGTTTCTGGGCTAGCGGGAGCGATGAGCAGTTCTTC. Translation: CASSFWASGSDEQFF. The V call is TRBV27, the J call TRBJ2-1, with TRBD2 matching 10 bases. The CDR3 consists of 15 residues. With 3 bases clipped from V and 8 bases from J, the junction kept 7 bases outside the gene matches. Germline CDR1 is MNHEY and CDR2 is SMNVEV (reference sequence).